One sample yielded the 22 T cell receptor beta chains listed below, sequenced in a study of blood T cell repertoires in COVID-19. Some clones are missing from TCRdb's copy, which holds only in-frame ones; the method was immunoSEQ multiplex PCR. The sample carries some 200,000 clones, under 90% recorded once. The sequenced material came from PBMCs or T cells enriched from blood (not recorded which). These receptors came from a woman in her 50s who had been exposed to COVID-19.

The chain has TRBV5-1 and TRBJ1-1; a weak D match, TRBD1 (5 bases). V was clipped by 5 bases and J by 1 base, with 12 bases between them. CDR3 length: 14 amino acids. Looked up from germline, CDR1 is SGHRS and CDR2 is YFSETQ. The CDR3 sequence is CASSPLQANTEAFF. CDR3 sequence (DNA): TGCGCCAGCAGTCCGTTACAGGCGAACACTGAAGCTTTCTTT.

This clone was observed a handful of times. The rearrangement joins TRBV5-4 to TRBJ2-7; TRBD2 agrees at 8 bases. Germline loops: CDR1 SGHNT, CDR2 YYREEE (reference sequence). CDR3 size: 15 residues. Trimming cost V 4 bases and J 2 bases; bases outside gene matches: 8. This chain's CDR3 is CASSVSGRGAYEQYF. The CDR3 DNA is TGTGCCAGCAGCGTTTCGGGGCGGGGGGCCTACGAGCAGTACTTC.

V is TRBV2 and J is TRBJ1-1; no clear D. Germline CDR1 reads SNHLY; CDR2 reads FYNNEI. This CDR3 is 13 amino acids long. The V and J ends lost 2 bases and 4 bases respectively, with 8 bases between them. CDR3 region: CASSERGPTEAFF. CDR3 in DNA: TGTGCCAGCAGTGAACGGGGTCCCACTGAAGCTTTCTTT.

In nucleotides, the CDR3 is TGTGCCAGCAGTTCGTCAGGGTTCCACTTAATGAACACTGAAGCTTTCTTT. Translation: CASSSSGFHLMNTEAFF. The chain has TRBV27 and TRBJ1-1; TRBD1 is a possible D gene (5 bases). The V end was cut by 4 bases, the J end by 0 bases, with 18 bases between. This CDR3 has 17 residues. Germline V lookup: CDR1 MNHEY, CDR2 SMNVEV (reference sequence).

The genes are TRBV27 and TRBJ2-1, with 9 positions matching TRBD2. J gave up 3 bases and V 5 bases, and 5 bases lay outside the gene matches. The CDR3 contains 15 residues. CDR1 is MNHEY, CDR2 SMNVEV, per germline (reference sequence). CDR3 sequence: CASSPSSGVYNEQFF. The CDR3 region has the DNA TGTGCCAGCAGTCCCTCTAGCGGGGTCTACAATGAGCAGTTCTTC.

This clone was observed a single time. The chain has TRBV28 and TRBJ2-7, with 9 bases aligning to TRBD1. The germline gives CDR1 MDHEN, CDR2 SYDVKM. The CDR3 extends over 15 amino acids. V was pared by 6 bases and J by 4 bases, with 10 bases of the junction left unmatched. The CDR3 protein is CASRRPGQGGYEQYF. In DNA form, the CDR3 reads TGTGCCAGCAGACGACCGGGACAGGGAGGATACGAGCAGTACTTC.

The chain links TRBV2 to TRBJ1-2; 9 bases line up with TRBD1. Germline CDR1 and CDR2: SNHLY and FYNNEI. The V segment lost 4 bases and the J segment 8 bases; nucleotides outside the gene matches: 11. The CDR3 runs 15 residues. The CDR3, as DNA: TGTGCCAGCAGTGCCCCGACAGGGGGAGAACGAGGCTACACCTTC. It is translated as CASSAPTGGERGYTF.

This rearrangement joins TRBV2 to TRBJ1-5, with TRBD1 identical over 8 bases. The CDR3 runs 16 residues. CDR1 is SNHLY, CDR2 FYNNEI, per germline. Trimming cost V 6 bases and J 0 bases; bases outside gene matches: 7. The CDR3 spells CASRPTGGISNQPQHF. CDR3 nucleotide sequence: TGTGCCAGCAGACCCACAGGGGGGATTAGCAATCAGCCCCAGCATTTT.

This clone was counted a single time. The V and J genes are TRBV6-6 and TRBJ2-5, with 9 bases identical to TRBD1. The CDR3 is made up of 14 amino acids. Trimming cost V 1 base and J 5 bases; bases outside gene matches: 2. Germline CDR1 and CDR2: MNHNY and SVGAGI (reference sequence). CDR3 region: CASSYLDRGETQYF. CDR3 coding DNA: TGTGCCAGCAGTTACTTGGACAGGGGCGAGACCCAGTACTTC.

In this sample, this clone turned up a few times. The rearrangement uses TRBV27 and TRBJ2-7; D may be TRBD2 (5 bases). Germline loops: CDR1 MNHEY, CDR2 SMNVEV (reference sequence). The CDR3 sequence is 15 residues long. Trimming left V 3 bases short and J 0 bases short, with 12 bases between. In nucleotides, the CDR3 is TGTGCCAGCAGTTTGAACAGCGGCAGCTCCTACGAGCAGTACTTC. Translation: CASSLNSGSSYEQYF.

This clone has a handful of counts. The chain uses TRBV4-3 and TRBJ2-7, with TRBD1 matching 8 bases. CDR1 LGHNA and CDR2 YSLEER come from the germline V gene. The CDR3 covers 14 residues. V shed 2 bases and J 4 bases; nucleotides not matched to a gene: 4. CDR3 protein: CASSQNTGGYEQYF. CDR3 sequence (DNA): TGCGCCAGCAGCCAAAATACAGGGGGGTACGAGCAGTACTTC.

The chain carries TRBV2 and TRBJ2-2, with D possibly being TRBD1 (5 bases). Germline assignment: CDR1 SNHLY and CDR2 FYNNEI. The CDR3 sequence is 15 residues long. V lost 4 bases and J 7 bases, leaving 16 bases between the germline ends. The CDR3 DNA reads as TGTGCCAGCAGTGTCGGCAGGCCAAGGGGCGGGGAGCTGTTTTTT. Residues: CASSVGRPRGGELFF.

The J gene is TRBJ2-2, the V gene TRBV7-9, with 10 positions matching TRBD2. The CDR3 contains 14 residues. Germline lookup yields CDR1 SEHNR and CDR2 FQNEAQ (reference sequence). Trimming took 11 bases from V and 3 from J; bases not matched to a gene: 6. The CDR3 region has the DNA TGTGCCCACGATAGCGGGAGGTACACCGGGGAGCTGTTTTTT. It encodes CAHDSGRYTGELFF.

The chain couples TRBV18 to TRBJ1-1; no clear D. Germline CDR1 is KGHSH and CDR2 is LQKENI. V shed 0 bases and J shed 0 bases, with 11 bases lying between them. CDR3 length: 16 residues. The CDR3 protein is CASSPPNPGLNTEAFF. CDR3 nucleotide sequence: TGTGCCAGCTCACCACCGAATCCGGGATTGAACACTGAAGCTTTCTTT. Filled out from reference TRBV18 and TRBJ1-1, the complete variable domain reads NAGVMQNPRHLVRRRGQEARLRCSPMKGHSHVYWYRQLPEEGLKFMVYLQKENIIDESGMPKERFSAEFPKEGPSILRIQQVVRGDSAAYFCASSPPNPGLNTEAFFGQGTRLTVV.

The chain has TRBV11-2 and TRBJ2-5; tentatively, D is TRBD2 (7 bases). V lost 3 bases and J lost 4, with 12 bases in between. The CDR3 consists of 14 residues. Germline V gives CDR1 SGHAT, CDR2 FQNNGV. The chain's CDR3 is CASSFTGGRETQYF. In nucleotides, the CDR3 is TGTGCCAGCAGCTTTACCGGGGGGCGAGAGACCCAGTACTTC.

The V and J genes are TRBV12-3 or TRBV12-4 and TRBJ2-5, with unresolved D. The ends were cut back, 6 bases at V and 2 bases at J, with 10 bases in the middle. CDR3 length: 13 residues. The CDR3 reads CASRLRAQETQYF. The CDR3 DNA is TGTGCCAGCAGACTCCGAGCGCAAGAGACCCAGTACTTC.

The chain combines TRBV3-1 (or the pseudogene TRBV3-2) with TRBJ2-2; TRBD2 is a possible D gene (7 bases). The V gene lost 4 bases and the J gene lost 6 bases, with 21 bases spanning the gap. Looked up from germline, CDR1 is LGHDT and CDR2 is YNNKEL (reference sequence). The CDR3 loop spans 17 amino acids. CDR3 loop: CASSPSWGGVKAGELFF. Here the CDR3 DNA reads TGTGCCAGCAGCCCATCGTGGGGGGGCGTTAAGGCCGGGGAGCTGTTTTTT.

This chain connects TRBV28 to TRBJ1-5, with D tentatively TRBD1 (6 bases). The germline gives CDR1 MDHEN, CDR2 SYDVKM. The CDR3 sequence is 13 residues long. Trimming stripped 4 bases from V and 4 bases from J, with 8 bases between. The CDR3 region is CASSSQGNQPQHF. CDR3 sequence (DNA): TGTGCCAGCAGTTCGCAGGGGAATCAGCCCCAGCATTTT.

This rearrangement joins TRBV19 to TRBJ2-5; 8 bases match TRBD2. V shed 4 bases, J shed 2 bases, and the junction held 6 bases outside the gene matches. Germline CDR1 and CDR2: LNHDA and SQIVND (reference sequence). This CDR3 contains 15 residues. CDR3 amino acids: CASSKRSGGQETQYF. DNA for the CDR3: TGTGCCAGTAGTAAGCGGTCGGGAGGGCAAGAGACCCAGTACTTC.

This rearrangement joins TRBV6-5 to TRBJ1-2; D perhaps matches TRBD1 (5 bases). CDR3 size: 11 residues. Trimming cost V 8 bases and J 6 bases, with 10 bases left between them. The germline V gene encodes CDR1 MNHEY and CDR2 SVGAGI. The CDR3 spells CASLGPDGYTF. The CDR3 region has the DNA TGTGCCAGCTTGGGGCCCGATGGCTACACCTTC.

This chain uses TRBV24-1 with TRBJ1-2; D possibly corresponds to TRBD1 (6 bases). Germline values: CDR1 KGHDR, CDR2 SFDVKD. The CDR3 is 17 amino acids. Trimming pared 1 base from V and 2 bases from J, leaving 16 bases between. CDR3 amino acids: CATSDFWSGAVNYGYTF. CDR3 coding DNA: TGTGCCACCAGTGATTTTTGGTCAGGGGCGGTAAACTATGGCTACACCTTC.

This rearrangement joins TRBV4-1 to TRBJ1-6; D uncertain. In germline, CDR1 is MGHRA, CDR2 YSYEKL. V lost 1 base to trimming and J lost 7 bases, with 8 bases between them. CDR3 length: 14 amino acids. CDR3 coding DNA: TGCGCCAGCAGCCAAGTTCCCAGGAATTCACCCCTCCACTTT. This codes for CASSQVPRNSPLHF.